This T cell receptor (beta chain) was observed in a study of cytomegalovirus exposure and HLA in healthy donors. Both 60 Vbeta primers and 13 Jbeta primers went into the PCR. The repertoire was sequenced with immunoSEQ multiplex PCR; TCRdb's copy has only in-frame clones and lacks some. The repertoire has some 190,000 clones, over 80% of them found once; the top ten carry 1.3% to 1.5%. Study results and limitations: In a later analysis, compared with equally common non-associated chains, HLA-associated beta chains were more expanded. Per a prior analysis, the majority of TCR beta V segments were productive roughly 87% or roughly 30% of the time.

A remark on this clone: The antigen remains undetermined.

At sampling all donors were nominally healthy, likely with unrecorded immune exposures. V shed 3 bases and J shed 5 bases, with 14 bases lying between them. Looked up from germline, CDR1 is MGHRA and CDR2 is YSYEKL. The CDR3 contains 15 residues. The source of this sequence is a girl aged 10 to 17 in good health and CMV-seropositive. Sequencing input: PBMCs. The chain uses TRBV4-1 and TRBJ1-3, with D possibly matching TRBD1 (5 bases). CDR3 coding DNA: TGCGCCAGCAGCCACATGACAGCCGCCCGAAACACCATATATTTT. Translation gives CASSHMTAARNTIYF.